The 9 T cell receptor beta chains listed next were all sequenced from one sample in a study of shared clonotypes between healthy human individuals. Clones were sequenced by immunoSEQ multiplex PCR, and TCRdb holds only the in-frame ones, with some missing. The profile covers about 980,000 clones, with over 75% appearing a single time and approximately 1.5% taken by the ten largest. The sample was memory CD4+ T cells sorted from blood. Described subset: CD45RA-negative fraction. These TCRs come from a man younger than 35 in good health.

The rearrangement links TRBV30 to TRBJ1-2; D unclear. The V end lost 2 bases, the J end lost 2 bases, and 18 bases lay between the germline ends. CDR3 length: 16 amino acids. From germline, CDR1 is GTSNPN and CDR2 SVGIG (reference sequence). The CDR3 DNA sequence: TGTGCCTGGAGTTCAAGGCCTATGTCCCTGAACTATGGCTACACCTTC. Its translation is CAWSSRPMSLNYGYTF.

In this sample, this clone turned up a few times. V usage is TRBV10-2 and J usage is TRBJ1-5, with D perhaps matching TRBD1 (5 bases). Looked up from germline, CDR1 is WSHSY and CDR2 is SAAADI. V was trimmed by 3 bases and J by 0 bases, leaving 9 bases between them. The CDR3 spans 15 residues. In DNA form, the CDR3 reads TGCGCCAGCAGTGAAGAGGGACTTAGCAATCAGCCCCAGCATTTT. Translation: CASSEEGLSNQPQHF.

The rearrangement joins TRBV7-6 to TRBJ1-1; TRBD1 matches at 7 bases. V shed 2 bases, J shed 4 bases, and the junction held 10 bases outside the gene matches. This CDR3 region has 16 residues. Germline CDR1 and CDR2: SGHVS and FNYEAQ. The CDR3 protein is CASSLLTGSFVTEAFF. The CDR3 DNA sequence: TGTGCCAGCAGCTTACTGACAGGGAGTTTTGTCACTGAAGCTTTCTTT.

This clone came up a few times. J is TRBJ1-5 and V is TRBV19; TRBD1 matches at 9 bases. Germline CDR1 and CDR2: LNHDA and SQIVND (reference sequence). The CDR3 contains 15 residues. The junction had 11 bases not matched to a gene; V was cut back by 7 bases and J by 7 bases. The CDR3 coding sequence is TGTGCCAGTAACCCCTCCGGACAGGGGCGCCAGCCCCAGCATTTT. Its protein product is CASNPSGQGRQPQHF.

The chain uses TRBV11-3 and TRBJ2-3; 8 positions match TRBD2. The CDR3 has 15 residues. Germline V gene data show CDR1 as SGHNT and CDR2 as YENEEA. V gave up 5 bases and J gave up 6 bases; unmatched junction bases: 10. Here the CDR3 DNA reads TGTGCCAGCAGCCCTCGAGCGGGGGAAGGGGATACGCAGTATTTT. Protein: CASSPRAGEGDTQYF. The complete variable domain, with remaining parts taken from reference TRBV11-3 and TRBJ2-3, reads EAGVVQSPRYKIIEKKQPVAFWCNPISGHNTLYWYLQNLGQGPELLIRYENEEAVDDSQLPKDRFSAERLKGVDSTLKIQPAELGDSAVYLCASSPRAGEGDTQYFGPGTRLTVL.

The chain joins TRBV10-3 to TRBJ1-4; D not certain. The germline V gene has CDR1 ENHRY and CDR2 SYGVKD. Trimming cost V 10 bases and J 0 bases, with 6 bases left between them. The CDR3 consists of 12 residues. The CDR3 sequence is CATGSTNEKLFF. CDR3 DNA sequence: TGTGCCACGGGGTCAACTAATGAAAAACTGTTTTTT.

This sequence joins TRBV29-1 and TRBJ1-2; TRBD1 aligns across 8 bases. V lost 6 bases, J lost 4 bases, and 7 bases stayed unmatched. CDR1 SQVTM and CDR2 ANQGSEA come from the germline V gene. This CDR3 contains 13 residues. The CDR3 DNA follows: TGCAGCGTGACAGGGGAGGGACGCTATGGCTACACCTTC. Protein: CSVTGEGRYGYTF.

This clone was counted only a few times. The rearrangement uses TRBV28 and TRBJ2-7; 7 nucleotides agree with TRBD2. There are 16 residues in the CDR3. V gave up 2 bases and J gave up 3 bases; unmatched junction bases: 10. CDR1 is MDHEN, CDR2 SYDVKM, per germline. The CDR3 coding sequence is TGTGCCAGCAGTTTAATATTGATCCCGGGGGGCTACGAGCAGTACTTC. Amino acids: CASSLILIPGGYEQYF. Using reference TRBV28 and TRBJ2-7 for the parts outside the CDR3, the full variable domain is DVKVTQSSRYLVKRTGEKVFLECVQDMDHENMFWYRQDPGLGLRLIYFSYDVKMKEKGDIPEGYSVSREKKERFSLILESASTNQTSMYLCASSLILIPGGYEQYFGPGTRLTVT.

The genes are TRBV25-1 and TRBJ2-7; D possibly corresponds to TRBD2 (5 bases). The CDR3 loop spans 13 amino acids. The V end lost 0 bases, the J end lost 7 bases, and 10 bases lay between the germline ends. Germline CDR1 MGHDK, CDR2 SYGVNS. CDR3 sequence reads: CASSEYGLSEQYF. Here the CDR3 DNA reads TGTGCCAGCAGTGAATACGGACTCTCAGAGCAGTACTTC.